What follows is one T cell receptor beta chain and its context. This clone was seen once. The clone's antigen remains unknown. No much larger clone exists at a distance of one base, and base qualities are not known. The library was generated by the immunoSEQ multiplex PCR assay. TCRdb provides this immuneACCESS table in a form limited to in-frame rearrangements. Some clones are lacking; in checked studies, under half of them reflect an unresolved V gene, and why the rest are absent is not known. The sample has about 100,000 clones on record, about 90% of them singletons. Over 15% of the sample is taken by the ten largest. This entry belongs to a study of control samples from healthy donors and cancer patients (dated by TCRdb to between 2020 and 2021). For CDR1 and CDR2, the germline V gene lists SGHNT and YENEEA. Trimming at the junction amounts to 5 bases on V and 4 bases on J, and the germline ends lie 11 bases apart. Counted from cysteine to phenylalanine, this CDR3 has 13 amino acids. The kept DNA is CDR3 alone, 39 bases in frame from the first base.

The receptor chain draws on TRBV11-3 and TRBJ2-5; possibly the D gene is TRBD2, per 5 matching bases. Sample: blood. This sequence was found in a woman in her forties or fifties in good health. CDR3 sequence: CASSLMAGETQYF. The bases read TGTGCCAGCAGCCTCATGGCGGGAGAGACCCAGTACTTC.